This T cell receptor (beta chain) appears in the sequencing data of a study of Ad26.COV2.S vaccination and SARS-CoV-2 variants. This clone turned up a few times. Its specificity is unknown. Other DNA sequences in this specimen translate into the identical CDR3. Study-level findings and limits: TCR breadth and depth analyses may have underestimated total T cell responses.

Treatment in this sample: roughly 18 received Ad26.COV2.S at low or high dose, single or two shots; several received placebo; per-sample allocation not given. Samples analyzed were those drawn on day 63 after the first vaccine or placebo injection. An adult donor aged 18-55 years was enrolled in Boston. Profiled with immunoSEQ multiplex PCR; TCRdb holds only in-frame clones, not every one. The table has some 640,000 clones, about 90% seen once. The V gene end was trimmed by 3 bases and the J gene end by 2 bases; junction bases not matched to a gene: 0. Germline V gene sequence: CDR1 SGHRS, CDR2 YFSETQ. There are 13 residues in the CDR3.

The rearrangement joins TRBV5-1 to TRBJ2-5, with TRBD1 matching 8 bases. The TCR was taken from a person aged 18-65 years who received the Ad26.COV2.S COVID-19 vaccine or a placebo. The specimen comprised peripheral blood, sampled in a trial of Ad26.COV2.S vaccine versus placebo. The CDR3 nucleotides are TGCGCCAGCAGCTGGACAGGGCAAGAGACCCAGTACTTC. Translating gives CASSWTGQETQYF.